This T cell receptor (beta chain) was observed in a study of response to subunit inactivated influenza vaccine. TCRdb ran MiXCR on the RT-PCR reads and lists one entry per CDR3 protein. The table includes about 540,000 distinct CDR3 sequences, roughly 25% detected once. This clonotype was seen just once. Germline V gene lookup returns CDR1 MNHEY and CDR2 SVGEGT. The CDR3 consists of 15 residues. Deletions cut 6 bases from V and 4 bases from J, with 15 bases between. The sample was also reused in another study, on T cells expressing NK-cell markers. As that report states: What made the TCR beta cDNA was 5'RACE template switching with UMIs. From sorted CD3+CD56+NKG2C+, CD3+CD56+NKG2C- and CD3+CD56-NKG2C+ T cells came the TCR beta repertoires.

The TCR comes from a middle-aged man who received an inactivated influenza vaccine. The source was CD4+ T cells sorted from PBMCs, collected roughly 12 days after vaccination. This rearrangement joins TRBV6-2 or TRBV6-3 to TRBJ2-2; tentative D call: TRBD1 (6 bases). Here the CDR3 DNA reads TGTGCCAGCAGCCTTCTCGGACAGATCACCGGGGAGCTGTTTTTT. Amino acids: CASSLLGQITGELFF.